This T cell receptor (beta chain) was sequenced for a study of cytomegalovirus exposure and HLA in healthy donors. This CDR3 is 20 amino acids long. PCR amplification relied on 60 Vbeta primers (plus 13 Jbeta primers). The assay was immunoSEQ multiplex PCR, and TCRdb's table has in-frame clones only and misses some. The table includes roughly 200,000 clones, 75% to 90% detected once. This chain links TRBV1 with TRBJ2-2; no check of the table's D call, TRBD2, against the DNA was made. TRBV1 is annotated as a pseudogene. Sequenced: PBMCs. The sequence was collected from a woman aged 25 to 39 in good health and CMV-seronegative. The CDR3 DNA is TGCACCAGCAGCCAGGGTAATGGGTGGGTAGCGGGACCAAACACCGGGGAGCTGTTTTTT. Translation: CTSSQGNGWVAGPNTGELFF.